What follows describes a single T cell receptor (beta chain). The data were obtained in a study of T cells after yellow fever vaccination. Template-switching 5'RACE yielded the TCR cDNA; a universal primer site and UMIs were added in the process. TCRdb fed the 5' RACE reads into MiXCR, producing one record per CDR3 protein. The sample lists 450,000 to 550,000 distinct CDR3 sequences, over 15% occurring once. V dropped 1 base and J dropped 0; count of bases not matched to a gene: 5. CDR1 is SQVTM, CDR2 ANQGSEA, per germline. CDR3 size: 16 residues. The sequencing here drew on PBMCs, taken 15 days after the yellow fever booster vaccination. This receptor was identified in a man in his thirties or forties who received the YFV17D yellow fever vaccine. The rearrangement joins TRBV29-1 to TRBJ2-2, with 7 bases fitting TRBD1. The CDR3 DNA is TGCAGCGTTGAAGTGGGACAGACCACGAACACCGGGGAGCTGTTTTTT. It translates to CSVEVGQTTNTGELFF.